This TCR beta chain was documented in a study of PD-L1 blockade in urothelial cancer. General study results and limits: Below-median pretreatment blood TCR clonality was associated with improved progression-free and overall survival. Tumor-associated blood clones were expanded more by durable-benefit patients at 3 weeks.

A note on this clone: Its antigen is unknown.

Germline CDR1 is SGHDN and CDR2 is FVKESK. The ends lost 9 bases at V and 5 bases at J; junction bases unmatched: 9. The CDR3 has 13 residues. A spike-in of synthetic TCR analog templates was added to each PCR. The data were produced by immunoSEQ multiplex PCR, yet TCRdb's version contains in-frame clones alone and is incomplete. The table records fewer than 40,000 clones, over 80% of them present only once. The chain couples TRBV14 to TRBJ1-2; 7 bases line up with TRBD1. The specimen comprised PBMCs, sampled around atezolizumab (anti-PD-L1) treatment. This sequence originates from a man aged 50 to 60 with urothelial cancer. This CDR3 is CASNRDSEYGYTF. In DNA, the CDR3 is TGTGCCAGTAACCGGGACAGCGAGTATGGCTACACCTTC. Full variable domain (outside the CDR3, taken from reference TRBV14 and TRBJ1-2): EAGVTQFPSHSVIEKGQTVTLRCDPISGHDNLYWYRRVMGKEIKFLLHFVKESKQDESGMPNNRFLAERTGGTYSTLKVQPAELEDSGVYFCASNRDSEYGYTFGSGTRLTVV.